The 5 T cell receptor beta chains reported below all come from one sample, sequenced in a study of cytomegalovirus exposure and HLA in healthy donors. Produced via immunoSEQ multiplex PCR; TCRdb's table is partial and in-frame only. This table has some 170,000 clones, roughly 90% appearing once. What was sequenced was PBMCs. These receptor sequences come from a woman in her twenties or thirties in good health and CMV-seronegative.

This chain uses TRBV2 with TRBJ2-1; either TRBD1 or TRBD2 may fit D (5 bases each). Looked up from germline, CDR1 is SNHLY and CDR2 is FYNNEI. Trimming took 7 bases from V and 5 from J, leaving 21 bases between them. CDR3 length: 16 amino acids. The CDR3 reads CASTADRRDGHNEQFF. The DNA for the CDR3 is TGTGCCAGCACGGCGGACCGTCGGGACGGCCACAATGAGCAGTTCTTC.

J is TRBJ2-5 and V is TRBV9; TRBD2 is a possible D gene (6 bases). The V end was cut by 0 bases, the J end by 4 bases, with 13 bases between. Germline V CDR1 and CDR2: SGDLS, YYNGEE. This CDR3 has 15 amino acids. In nucleotides, the CDR3 is TGTGCCAGCAGCGTAGCTAGTCAGGGAGGAGAGACCCAGTACTTC. Translation gives CASSVASQGGETQYF.

The CDR3 here is CASTQDRSRGYTF. The CDR3 bases are TGTGCCAGCACCCAGGACAGGTCGCGTGGCTACACCTTC. The gene calls are TRBV28 and TRBJ1-2, with 7 bases that match TRBD1. Germline V gene sequence: CDR1 MDHEN, CDR2 SYDVKM. This CDR3 region has 13 residues. V dropped 7 bases and J dropped 7; count of bases not matched to a gene: 9.

This clone was seen just once. J is TRBJ2-1 and V is TRBV27; 11 nucleotides match TRBD2. The germline V gene has CDR1 MNHEY and CDR2 SMNVEV (reference sequence). This CDR3 has 15 residues. V trimming: 5 bases; J trimming: 4 bases; junction bases outside the gene matches: 4. Here the CDR3 reads CASSITSGSYNEQFF. The CDR3 nucleotides are TGTGCCAGCAGTATAACTAGCGGGAGTTACAATGAGCAGTTCTTC.

V is TRBV5-4 and J is TRBJ1-1; TRBD1 matches at 8 bases. The CDR3 loop spans 14 amino acids. Trimming removed 3 bases from V and 4 bases from J; junction bases left unmatched: 5. Germline V lookup: CDR1 SGHNT, CDR2 YYREEE (reference sequence). The CDR3 region is CASSSQGVGTEAFF. Written as DNA, the CDR3 is TGTGCCAGCAGCTCACAGGGGGTGGGCACTGAAGCTTTCTTT.